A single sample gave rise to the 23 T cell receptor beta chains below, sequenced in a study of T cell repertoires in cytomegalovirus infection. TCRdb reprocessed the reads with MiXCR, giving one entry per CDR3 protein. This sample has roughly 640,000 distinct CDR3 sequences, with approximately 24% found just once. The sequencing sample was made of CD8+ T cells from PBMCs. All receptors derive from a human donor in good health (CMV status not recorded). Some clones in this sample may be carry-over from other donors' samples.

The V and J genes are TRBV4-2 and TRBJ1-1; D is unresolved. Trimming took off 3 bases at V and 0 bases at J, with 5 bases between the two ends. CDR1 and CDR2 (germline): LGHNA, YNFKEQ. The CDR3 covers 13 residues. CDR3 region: CASSQFLNTEAFF. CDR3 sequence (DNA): TGTGCCAGCAGCCAGTTTTTGAACACTGAAGCTTTCTTT.

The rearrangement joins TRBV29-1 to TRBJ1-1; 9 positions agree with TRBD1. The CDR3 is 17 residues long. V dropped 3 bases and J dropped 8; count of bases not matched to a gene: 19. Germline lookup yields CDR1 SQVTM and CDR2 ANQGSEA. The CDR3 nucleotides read TGCAGCGTTGACCCGGCGGGGTCGGGGACAGGGAACTCCGAAGCTTTCTTT. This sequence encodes CSVDPAGSGTGNSEAFF.

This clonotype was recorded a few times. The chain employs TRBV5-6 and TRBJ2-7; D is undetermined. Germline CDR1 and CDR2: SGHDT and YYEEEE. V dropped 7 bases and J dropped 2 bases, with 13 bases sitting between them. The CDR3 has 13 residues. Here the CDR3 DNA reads TGTGCCAGCTCCTTAAGGATTGCCTACGAGCAGTACTTC. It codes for CASSLRIAYEQYF.

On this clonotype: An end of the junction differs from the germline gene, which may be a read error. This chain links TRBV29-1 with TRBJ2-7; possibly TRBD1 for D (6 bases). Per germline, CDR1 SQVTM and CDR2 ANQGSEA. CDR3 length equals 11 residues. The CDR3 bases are TGCTGCGTCTCAGGGGATTACGAGCAGTACTTC. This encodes CCVSGDYEQYF.

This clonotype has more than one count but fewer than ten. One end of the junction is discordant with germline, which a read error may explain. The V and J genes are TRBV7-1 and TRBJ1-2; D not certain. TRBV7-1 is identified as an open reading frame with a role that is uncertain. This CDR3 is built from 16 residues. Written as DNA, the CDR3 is TGTGTCAGCAGCTCGGCAGAGACTTACCGTAACTATGGCTACACCTTC. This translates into CVSSSAETYRNYGYTF.

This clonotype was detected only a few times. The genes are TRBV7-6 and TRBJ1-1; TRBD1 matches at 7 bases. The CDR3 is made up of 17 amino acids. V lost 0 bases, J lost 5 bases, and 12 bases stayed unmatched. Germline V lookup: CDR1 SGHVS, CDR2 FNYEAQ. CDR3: CASSLARQGAGRTEAFF. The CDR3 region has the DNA TGTGCCAGCAGCTTAGCGAGACAGGGAGCAGGAAGGACTGAAGCTTTCTTT. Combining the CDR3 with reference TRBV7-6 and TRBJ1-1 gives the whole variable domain GAGVSQSPRYKVTKRGQDVALRCDPISGHVSLYWYRQALGQGPEFLTYFNYEAQQDKSGLPNDRFSAERPEGSISTLTIQRTEQRDSAMYRCASSLARQGAGRTEAFFGQGTRLTVV.

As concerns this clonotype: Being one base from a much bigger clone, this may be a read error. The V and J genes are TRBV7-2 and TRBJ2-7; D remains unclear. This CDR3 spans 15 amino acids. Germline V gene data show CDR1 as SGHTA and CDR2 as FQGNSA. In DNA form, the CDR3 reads TGTGCCAGCAGCTTAGTGGCTGAGAGCTCCTACGATCAGTACGTC. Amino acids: CASSLVAESSYDQYV.

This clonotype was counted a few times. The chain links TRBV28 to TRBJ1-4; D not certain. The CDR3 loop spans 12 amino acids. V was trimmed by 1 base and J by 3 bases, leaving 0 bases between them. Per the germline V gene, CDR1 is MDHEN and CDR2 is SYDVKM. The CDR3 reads CASSLSNEKLFF. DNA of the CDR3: TGTGCCAGCAGTTTATCTAATGAAAAACTGTTTTTT.

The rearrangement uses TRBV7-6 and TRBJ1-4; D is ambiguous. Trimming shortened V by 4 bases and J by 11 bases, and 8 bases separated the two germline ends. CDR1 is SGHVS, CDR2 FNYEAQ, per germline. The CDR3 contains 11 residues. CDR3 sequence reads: CASSSDSKLFF. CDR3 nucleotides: TGTGCCAGCAGCTCCGATAGCAAACTGTTTTTT.

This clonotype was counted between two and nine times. CDR3 sequence reads: CATSGAGTTDTQYF. The CDR3 region has the DNA TGTGCCACCAGCGGCGCCGGCACCACAGATACGCAGTATTTT. The V gene is TRBV15, the J gene TRBJ2-3; D not resolved. V was shortened by 5 bases and J by 2 bases, with 11 bases between the two germline ends. CDR1 is LNHNV and CDR2 is YYDKDF in the germline V gene (reference sequence). The CDR3 has 14 amino acids.

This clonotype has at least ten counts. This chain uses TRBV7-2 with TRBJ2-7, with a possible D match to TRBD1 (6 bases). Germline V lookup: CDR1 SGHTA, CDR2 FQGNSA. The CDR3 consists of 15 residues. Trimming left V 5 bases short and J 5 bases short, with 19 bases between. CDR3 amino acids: CASSPTGQPSNEQYF. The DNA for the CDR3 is TGTGCCAGCAGCCCCACGGGACAACCATCCAACGAGCAGTACTTC.

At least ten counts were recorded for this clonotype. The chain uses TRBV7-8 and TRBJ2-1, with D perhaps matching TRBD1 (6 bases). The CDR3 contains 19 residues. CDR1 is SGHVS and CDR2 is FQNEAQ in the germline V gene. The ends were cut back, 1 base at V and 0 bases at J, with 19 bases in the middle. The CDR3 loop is CASSLDATGPVRSYNEQFF. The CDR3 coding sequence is TGTGCCAGCAGCTTAGATGCCACAGGGCCAGTTCGCTCCTACAATGAGCAGTTCTTC.

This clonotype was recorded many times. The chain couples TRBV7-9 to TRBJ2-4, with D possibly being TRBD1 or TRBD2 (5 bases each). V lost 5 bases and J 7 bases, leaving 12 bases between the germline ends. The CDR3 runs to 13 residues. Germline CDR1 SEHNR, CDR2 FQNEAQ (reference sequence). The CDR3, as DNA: TGTGCCAGCAGCCCCGGGACGGGGAACATTCAGTACTTC. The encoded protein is CASSPGTGNIQYF.

The CDR3 nucleotides read TGTGCCAGCAGTTATGAGGAGAGACCCTACGAGCAGTACGTC. Its protein is CASSYEERPYEQYV. This sequence joins TRBV6-6 and TRBJ2-7, with D hard to call. The germline V gene encodes CDR1 MNHNY and CDR2 SVGAGI (reference sequence). The CDR3 is 14 amino acids. V dropped 3 bases and J dropped 2 bases, with 11 bases sitting between them.

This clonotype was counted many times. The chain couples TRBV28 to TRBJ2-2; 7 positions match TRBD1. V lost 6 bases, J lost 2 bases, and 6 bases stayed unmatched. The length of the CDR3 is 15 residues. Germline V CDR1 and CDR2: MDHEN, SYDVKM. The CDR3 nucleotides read TGTGCCAGCAGATCGGACAGGTCCAACACCGGGGAGCTGTTTTTT. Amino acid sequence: CASRSDRSNTGELFF.

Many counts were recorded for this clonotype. The CDR3 region has the DNA TGTGCCAGCAGCAACACGAGGAAGGCGGATACGCAGTATTTT. Its translation is CASSNTRKADTQYF. The chain employs TRBV7-2 and TRBJ2-3; no definite D call. The CDR3 loop spans 14 amino acids. CDR1 and CDR2 from the germline V gene are SGHTA and FQGNSA. Deletions cut 5 bases from V and 6 bases from J, with 15 bases between.

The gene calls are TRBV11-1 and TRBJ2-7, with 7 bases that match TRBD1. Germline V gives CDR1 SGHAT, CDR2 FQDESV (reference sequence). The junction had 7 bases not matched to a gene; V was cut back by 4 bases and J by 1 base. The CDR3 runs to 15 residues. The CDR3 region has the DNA TGTGCCAGCAGCTCCGACAGGGCTGTTTCCTACGAGCAGTACGTC. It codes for CASSSDRAVSYEQYV.

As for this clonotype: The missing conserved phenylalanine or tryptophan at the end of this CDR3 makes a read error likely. The CDR3 nucleotides are TGTGCCAGCAGCTCACGGGACCCCAATTCACCCCTCCACATT. It translates to CASSSRDPNSPLHI. The J gene is TRBJ1-6, the V gene TRBV7-9; weak D call: TRBD1 (5 bases). CDR3 size: 14 residues. Trimming took off 4 bases at V and 7 bases at J, with 11 bases between the two ends. Germline CDR1 SEHNR, CDR2 FQNEAQ (reference sequence).

The CDR3 coding sequence is TGCAGTGCTAGCCACCTCGCGGGGGGACCGCGAGAGACCCAGTACTTC. It translates to CSASHLAGGPRETQYF. This sequence joins TRBV20-1 and TRBJ2-5, with 8 bases that match TRBD2. CDR3 length: 16 amino acids. The junction had 13 bases not matched to a gene; V was cut back by 3 bases and J by 4 bases. Germline CDR1 reads DFQATT; CDR2 reads SNEGSKA (reference sequence).

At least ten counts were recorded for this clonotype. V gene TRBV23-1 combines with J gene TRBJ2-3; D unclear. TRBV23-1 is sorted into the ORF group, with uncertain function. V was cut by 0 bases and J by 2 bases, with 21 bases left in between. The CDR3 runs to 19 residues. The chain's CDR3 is CASSQSRKQPRPHTDTQYF. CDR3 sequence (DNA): TGCGCCAGCAGTCAATCAAGGAAACAGCCTCGCCCACACACAGATACGCAGTATTTT.

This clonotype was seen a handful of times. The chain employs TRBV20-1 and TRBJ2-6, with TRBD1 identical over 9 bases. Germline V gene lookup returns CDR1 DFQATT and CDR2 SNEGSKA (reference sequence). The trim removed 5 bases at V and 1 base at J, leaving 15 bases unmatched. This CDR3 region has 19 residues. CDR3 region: CSAFPGTGSLYSGANVLTF. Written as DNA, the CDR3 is TGCAGTGCTTTTCCCGGGACAGGGAGTCTTTATTCTGGGGCCAACGTCCTGACTTTC.

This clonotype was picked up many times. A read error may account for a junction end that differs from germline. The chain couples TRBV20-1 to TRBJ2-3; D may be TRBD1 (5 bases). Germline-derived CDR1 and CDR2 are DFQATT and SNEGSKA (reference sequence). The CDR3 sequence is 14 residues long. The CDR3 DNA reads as TGCAGTGCTAGAGATCAGTGGGGCACCGATACGCAGTATTTT. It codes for CSARDQWGTDTQYF.

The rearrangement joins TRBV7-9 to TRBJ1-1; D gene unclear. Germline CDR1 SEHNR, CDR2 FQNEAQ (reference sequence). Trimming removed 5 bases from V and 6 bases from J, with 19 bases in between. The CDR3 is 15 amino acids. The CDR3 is CASSTLLAGPPEAFF. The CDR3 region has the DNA TGTGCCAGCAGCACCTTACTTGCCGGGCCCCCTGAAGCTTTCTTT.